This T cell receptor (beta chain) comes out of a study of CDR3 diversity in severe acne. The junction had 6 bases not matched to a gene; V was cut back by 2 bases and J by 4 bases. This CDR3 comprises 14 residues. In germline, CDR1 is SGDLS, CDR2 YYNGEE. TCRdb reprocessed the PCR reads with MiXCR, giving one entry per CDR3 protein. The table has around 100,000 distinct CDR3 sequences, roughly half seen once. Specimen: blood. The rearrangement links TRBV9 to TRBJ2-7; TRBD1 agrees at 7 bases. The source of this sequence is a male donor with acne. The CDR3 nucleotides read TGTGCCAGCAGCGTCGCAGGGGGTCGGTACGAGCAGTACTTC. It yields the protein CASSVAGGRYEQYF.